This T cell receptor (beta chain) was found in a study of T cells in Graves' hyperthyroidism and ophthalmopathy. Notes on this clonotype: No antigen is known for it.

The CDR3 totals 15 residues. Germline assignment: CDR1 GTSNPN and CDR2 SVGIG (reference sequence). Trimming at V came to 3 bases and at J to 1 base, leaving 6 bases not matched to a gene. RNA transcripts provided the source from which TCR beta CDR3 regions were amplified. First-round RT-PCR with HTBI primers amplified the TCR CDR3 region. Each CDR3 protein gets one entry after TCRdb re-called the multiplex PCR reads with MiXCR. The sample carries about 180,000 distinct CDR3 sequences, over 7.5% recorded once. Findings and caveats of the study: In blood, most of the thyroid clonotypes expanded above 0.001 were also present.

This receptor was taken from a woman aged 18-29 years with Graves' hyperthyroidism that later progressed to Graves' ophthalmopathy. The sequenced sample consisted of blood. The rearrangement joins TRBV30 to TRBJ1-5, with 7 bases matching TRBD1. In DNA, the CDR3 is TGTGCCTGGAGAGGGGGCAGCACGAGCAATCAGCCCCAGCATTTT. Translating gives CAWRGGSTSNQPQHF. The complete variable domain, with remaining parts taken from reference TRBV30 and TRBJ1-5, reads SQTIHQWPATLVQPVGSPLSLECTVEGTSNPNLYWYRQAAGRGLQLLFYSVGIGQISSEVPQNLSASRPQDRQFILSSKKLLLSDSGFYLCAWRGGSTSNQPQHFGDGTRLSIL.